The clone carrying this TCR beta chain appeared a few times. These data belong to a study of T cells in Graves' hyperthyroidism and ophthalmopathy. RNA transcripts were the template for amplifying TCR beta CDR3 regions. The TCR CDR3 first-round RT-PCR relied on the HTBI primer set. In TCRdb, the multiplex PCR reads were re-called with MiXCR into one record per CDR3 protein. The repertoire holds 490,000 or so distinct CDR3 sequences, with roughly 22% as singletons. The CDR3 has 16 residues. The V and J ends lost 2 bases and 1 base respectively, with 18 bases between them. CDR1 is GTSNPN, CDR2 SVGIG, per germline (reference sequence).

The chain joins TRBV30 to TRBJ2-7; D is unresolved. Sequencing used blood. The origin of this receptor is a woman in her seventies with Graves' ophthalmopathy. The CDR3 DNA is TGTGCCTGGAGTAGATTAAATGAGTATAATTCCTACGAGCAGTACTTC. Amino acid sequence: CAWSRLNEYNSYEQYF.